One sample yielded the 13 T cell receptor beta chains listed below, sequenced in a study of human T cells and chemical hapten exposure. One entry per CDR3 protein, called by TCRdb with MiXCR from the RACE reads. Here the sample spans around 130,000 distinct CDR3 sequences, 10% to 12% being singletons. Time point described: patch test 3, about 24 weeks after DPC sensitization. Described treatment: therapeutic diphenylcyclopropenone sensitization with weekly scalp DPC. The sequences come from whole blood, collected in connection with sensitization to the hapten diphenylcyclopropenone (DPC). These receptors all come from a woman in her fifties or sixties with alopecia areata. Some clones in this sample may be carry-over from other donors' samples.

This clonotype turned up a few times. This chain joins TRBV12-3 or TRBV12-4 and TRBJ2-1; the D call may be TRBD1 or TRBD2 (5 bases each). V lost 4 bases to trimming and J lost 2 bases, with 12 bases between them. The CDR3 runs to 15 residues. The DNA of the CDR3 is TGTGCCAGCAGTTCGATGGGGGTGGCCTACAATGAGCAGTTCTTC. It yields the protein CASSSMGVAYNEQFF.

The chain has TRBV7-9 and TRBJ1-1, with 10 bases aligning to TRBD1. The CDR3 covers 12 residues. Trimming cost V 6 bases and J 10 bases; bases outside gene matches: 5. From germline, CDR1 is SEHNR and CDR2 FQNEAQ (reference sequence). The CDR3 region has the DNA TGTGCCAGCAGGCACGACAGGGGGCGAGCTTTCTTT. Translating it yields CASRHDRGRAFF.

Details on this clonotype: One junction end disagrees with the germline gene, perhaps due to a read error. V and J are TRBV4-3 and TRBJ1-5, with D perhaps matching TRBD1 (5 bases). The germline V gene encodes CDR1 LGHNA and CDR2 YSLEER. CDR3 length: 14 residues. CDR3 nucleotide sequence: TGTGCCAGCAGCCAAGATGGGACCAATCAGCCCCAGCATTTT. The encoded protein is CASSQDGTNQPQHF.

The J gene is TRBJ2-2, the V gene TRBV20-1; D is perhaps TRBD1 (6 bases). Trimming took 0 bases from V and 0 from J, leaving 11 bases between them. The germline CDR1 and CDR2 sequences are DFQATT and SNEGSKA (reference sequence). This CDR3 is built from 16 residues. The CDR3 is CSARDVAGANTGELFF. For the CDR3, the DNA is TGCAGTGCTAGAGATGTGGCAGGGGCGAACACCGGGGAGCTGTTTTTT.

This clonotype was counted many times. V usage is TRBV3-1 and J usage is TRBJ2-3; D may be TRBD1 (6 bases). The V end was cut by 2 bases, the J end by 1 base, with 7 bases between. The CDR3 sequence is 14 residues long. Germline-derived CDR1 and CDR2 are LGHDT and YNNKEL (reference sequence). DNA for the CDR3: TGTGCCAGCAGCCAAAGGACAGGCACAGATACGCAGTATTTT. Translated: CASSQRTGTDTQYF.

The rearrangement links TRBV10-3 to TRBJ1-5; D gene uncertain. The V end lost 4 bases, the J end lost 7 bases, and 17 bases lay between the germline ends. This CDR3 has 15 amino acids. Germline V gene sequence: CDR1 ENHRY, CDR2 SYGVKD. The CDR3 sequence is CAISVSGDWRQPQHF. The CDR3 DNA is TGTGCCATCAGTGTGAGTGGGGATTGGAGGCAGCCCCAGCATTTT.

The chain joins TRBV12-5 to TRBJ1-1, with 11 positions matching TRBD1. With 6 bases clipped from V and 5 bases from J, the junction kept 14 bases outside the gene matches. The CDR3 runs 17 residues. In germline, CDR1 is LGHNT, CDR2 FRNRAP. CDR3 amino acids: CASGSSRGGTGGTEAFF. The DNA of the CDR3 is TGTGCTAGTGGCAGCTCCCGTGGGGGGACAGGGGGAACTGAAGCTTTCTTT.

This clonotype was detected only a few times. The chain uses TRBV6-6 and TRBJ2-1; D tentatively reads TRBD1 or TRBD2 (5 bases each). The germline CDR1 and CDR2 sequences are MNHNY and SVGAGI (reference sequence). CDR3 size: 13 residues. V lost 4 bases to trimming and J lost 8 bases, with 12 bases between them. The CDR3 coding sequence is TGTGCCAGCAGTTCTCAGGGTAGCGATGAGCAGTTCTTC. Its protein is CASSSQGSDEQFF.

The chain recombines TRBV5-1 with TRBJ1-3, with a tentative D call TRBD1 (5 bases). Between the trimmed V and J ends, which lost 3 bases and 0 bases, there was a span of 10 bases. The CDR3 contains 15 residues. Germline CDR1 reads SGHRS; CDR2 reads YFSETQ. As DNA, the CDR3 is TGCGCCAGCAGCTCCGGGGGGATCTCTGGAAACACCATATATTTT. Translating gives CASSSGGISGNTIYF.

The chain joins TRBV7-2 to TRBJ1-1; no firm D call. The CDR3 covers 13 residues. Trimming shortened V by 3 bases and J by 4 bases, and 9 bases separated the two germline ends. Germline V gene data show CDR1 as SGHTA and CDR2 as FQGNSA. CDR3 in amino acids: CASSFTVFTEAFF. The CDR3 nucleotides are TGTGCCAGCAGCTTCACCGTGTTCACTGAAGCTTTCTTT.

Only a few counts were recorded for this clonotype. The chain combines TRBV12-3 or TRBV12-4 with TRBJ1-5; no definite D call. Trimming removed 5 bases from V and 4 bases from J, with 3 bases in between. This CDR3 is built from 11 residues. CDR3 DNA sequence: TGTGCCAGCAGTATAAATCAGCCCCAGCATTTT. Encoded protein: CASSINQPQHF.

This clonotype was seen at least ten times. The CDR3 loop is CASSLAGTTYEQYF. The CDR3 DNA follows: TGTGCCAGCAGCTTAGCGGGGACAACCTACGAGCAGTACTTC. This chain uses TRBV11-2 with TRBJ2-7, with a tentative D call TRBD1 (6 bases). CDR1 is SGHAT, CDR2 FQNNGV, per germline. CDR3 length equals 14 residues. The germline V and J ends were trimmed by 1 base and 2 bases, with 9 bases remaining between them.

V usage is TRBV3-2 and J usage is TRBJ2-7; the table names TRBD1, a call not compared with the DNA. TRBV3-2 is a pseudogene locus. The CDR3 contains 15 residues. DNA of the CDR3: TGTGCCAGCAGCCAAGACCGGGGATTCTCCTACGAGCAGTACTTC. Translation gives CASSQDRGFSYEQYF.